What follows are 22 T cell receptor beta chains derived from one specimen sequenced in a study of identical twins. TCRdb re-called the 5' RACE reads with MiXCR, one entry per CDR3 protein. The sample has some 660,000 distinct CDR3 sequences, over 8.5% seen once. The sample also formed part of further work on yellow fever vaccine responses in identical twins.

The sample consisted of PBMCs. The origin of the receptors is a woman aged 18-29 years in good health.

The table lists this clonotype with a few counts. The rearrangement uses TRBV12-3 or TRBV12-4 and TRBJ2-7; the D call may be TRBD1 or TRBD2 (5 bases each). The CDR3 runs 14 residues. The V and J ends lost 3 bases and 1 base respectively, with 10 bases between them. In nucleotides, the CDR3 is TGTGCCAGCAGTTTTTGGGGGATATCCTACGAGCAGTACTTC. This translates into CASSFWGISYEQYF.

This clonotype came up a few times. The gene calls are TRBV14 and TRBJ2-1, with D hard to call. The CDR3 sequence is 15 residues long. The V end lost 2 bases, the J end lost 1 base, and 9 bases lay between the germline ends. Per the germline V gene, CDR1 is SGHDN and CDR2 is FVKESK. The CDR3 protein is CASSQPSRSYNEQFF. CDR3 DNA sequence: TGTGCCAGCAGCCAACCTTCTCGGTCCTACAATGAGCAGTTCTTC.

This clonotype turned up a few times. The chain has TRBV5-6 and TRBJ2-6, with D maybe TRBD2 (5 bases). This CDR3 has 16 residues. Trimming cost V 1 base and J 3 bases, with 11 bases left between them. The germline CDR1 and CDR2 sequences are SGHDT and YYEEEE. The CDR3 coding sequence is TGTGCCAGCAGCTTGCGGGGTTCTATTGGGGCCAACGTCCTGACTTTC. As protein: CASSLRGSIGANVLTF.

Only a few counts were recorded for this clonotype. The chain employs TRBV6-2 or TRBV6-3 and TRBJ2-1; 7 bases line up with TRBD2. J lost 2 bases, V lost 2 bases, and 9 bases had no gene match. The germline V gene has CDR1 MNHEY and CDR2 SVGEGT. The CDR3 is 17 residues long. The CDR3 loop is CASSYLITSETYNEQFF. The CDR3 DNA sequence: TGTGCCAGCAGTTACCTAATTACTAGCGAGACCTACAATGAGCAGTTCTTC.

The V call is TRBV4-1, the J call TRBJ2-5, with 9 bases that match TRBD2. Germline lookup yields CDR1 MGHRA and CDR2 YSYEKL. The V segment lost 0 bases and the J segment 3 bases; nucleotides outside the gene matches: 11. The CDR3 covers 18 residues. CDR3 sequence: CASSQERASGGPEETQYF. The CDR3 coding sequence is TGCGCCAGCAGCCAAGAGCGAGCGAGCGGGGGGCCCGAAGAGACCCAGTACTTC.

This clonotype turned up a few times. The CDR3 here is CASSPRGHYEQYF. DNA of the CDR3: TGTGCCAGCAGCCCCCGTGGCCATTACGAGCAGTACTTC. This rearrangement joins TRBV5-6 to TRBJ2-7; no clear D. The germline V and J ends were trimmed by 4 bases and 4 bases, with 12 bases remaining between them. Germline V gene lookup returns CDR1 SGHDT and CDR2 YYEEEE. The length of the CDR3 is 13 residues.

The V and J genes are TRBV20-1 and TRBJ2-1, with D perhaps TRBD1 (7 bases). V lost 6 bases, J lost 4 bases, and 19 bases lay in between. The CDR3 covers 15 residues. The V gene's germline CDR1 is DFQATT and CDR2 SNEGSKA (reference sequence). CDR3 sequence (DNA): TGCAGTGCCCCAGCAGGGGGGAACCCATACAATGAGCAGTTCTTC. Protein product: CSAPAGGNPYNEQFF.

This clonotype appeared a few times. This chain links TRBV28 with TRBJ2-1; 8 bases map to TRBD2. This CDR3 contains 16 residues. The V gene's germline CDR1 is MDHEN and CDR2 SYDVKM. V trimming: 5 bases; J trimming: 2 bases; junction bases outside the gene matches: 8. The CDR3 DNA sequence: TGTGCCAGCAGTAGAACGGGACTAGGGGCCTACAATGAGCAGTTCTTC. The encoded protein is CASSRTGLGAYNEQFF.

This clonotype has only a few counts. The DNA for the CDR3 is TGTGCCATCAGTCCCGGGACAGGGGGCAACGAGCAGTACTTC. The encoded protein is CAISPGTGGNEQYF. The chain joins TRBV10-3 to TRBJ2-7; 12 bases map to TRBD1. CDR3 size: 14 residues. V shed 5 bases, J shed 5 bases, and the junction held 4 bases outside the gene matches. Germline V gives CDR1 ENHRY, CDR2 SYGVKD.

At least ten counts were recorded for this clonotype. The chain uses TRBV2 and TRBJ2-5, with 9 bases matching TRBD1. The germline V gene encodes CDR1 SNHLY and CDR2 FYNNEI. V gave up 10 bases and J gave up 2 bases; unmatched junction bases: 8. CDR3 length equals 14 residues. CDR3 DNA sequence: TGTGCCAACTCGGCGGGACAGGGACAAGAGACCCAGTACTTC. Amino acids: CANSAGQGQETQYF.

The V call is TRBV7-2, the J call TRBJ2-7, with 8 bases aligning to TRBD2. Germline lookup yields CDR1 SGHTA and CDR2 FQGNSA. V was pared by 3 bases and J by 7 bases, with 8 bases of the junction left unmatched. The CDR3 has 14 amino acids. The CDR3 sequence: CASSFPGTSPEQYF. The CDR3 nucleotides are TGTGCCAGCAGCTTCCCCGGGACTAGTCCAGAGCAGTACTTC.

This chain connects TRBV5-1 to TRBJ2-3; 7 bases match TRBD2. V lost 7 bases, J lost 7 bases, and 12 bases stayed unmatched. Per germline, CDR1 SGHRS and CDR2 YFSETQ. This CDR3 is 14 amino acids long. The DNA of the CDR3 is TGCGCCAGCTCCGGGACTACAAGCGGGAATACGCAGTATTTT. Amino acids: CASSGTTSGNTQYF.

This clonotype has only a few counts. This rearrangement joins TRBV28 to TRBJ2-4; no definite D call. With 2 bases removed from V and 13 bases from J, the gap between germline ends came to 12 bases. Per the germline V gene, CDR1 is MDHEN and CDR2 is SYDVKM. This CDR3 spans 12 amino acids. CDR3 sequence (DNA): TGTGCCAGCAGTTTAATTGGGAACTGGCAGTACTTC. This gives the protein CASSLIGNWQYF. The full variable domain, with the rest looked up from reference TRBV28 and TRBJ2-4, is DVKVTQSSRYLVKRTGEKVFLECVQDMDHENMFWYRQDPGLGLRLIYFSYDVKMKEKGDIPEGYSVSREKKERFSLILESASTNQTSMYLCASSLIGNWQYFGAGTRLSVL.

This clonotype has only one observation. The chain carries TRBV2 and TRBJ2-3; 9 bases are shared with TRBD1. Trimming removed 6 bases from V and 3 bases from J; junction bases left unmatched: 4. The CDR3 consists of 14 residues. The V gene's germline CDR1 is SNHLY and CDR2 FYNNEI. For the CDR3, the DNA is TGTGCCAGCAGGGGAGGACAGGGGACAGATACGCAGTATTTT. It is translated as CASRGGQGTDTQYF.

This clonotype showed up many times. The V call is TRBV4-3, the J call TRBJ2-1, with D unclear. The CDR3 loop spans 16 amino acids. Trimming removed 1 base from V and 7 bases from J, with 17 bases in between. The germline CDR1 and CDR2 sequences are LGHNA and YSLEER. The CDR3 DNA follows: TGCGCCAGCAGCCAAGTTCGGATTTTATATCAGAATGAGCAGTTCTTC. This translates into CASSQVRILYQNEQFF.

The rearrangement links TRBV18 to TRBJ2-3, with TRBD2 matching over 11 bases. Germline CDR1 KGHSH, CDR2 LQKENI. Trimming removed 3 bases from V and 2 bases from J; junction bases left unmatched: 4. The CDR3 runs to 16 residues. CDR3 nucleotides: TGTGCCAGCTCACCCCTTAGCGGGAGGGCCACAGATACGCAGTATTTT. Residues: CASSPLSGRATDTQYF.

The rearrangement links TRBV20-1 to TRBJ2-1; D not certain. CDR3 length: 9 amino acids. In germline, CDR1 is DFQATT, CDR2 SNEGSKA (reference sequence). Trimming took off 0 bases at V and 15 bases at J, with 6 bases between the two ends. The CDR3 region is CSAREPGFF. DNA of the CDR3: TGCAGTGCTAGAGAACCGGGGTTCTTC.

This clonotype was picked up many times. The CDR3 DNA reads as TGTGCCAGCAGCTTTGATAATTCACCCCTCCACTTT. It translates to CASSFDNSPLHF. The chain links TRBV5-5 to TRBJ1-6, with D unclear. The germline V gene has CDR1 SGHKS and CDR2 YYEKEE (reference sequence). The CDR3 totals 12 residues. V dropped 2 bases and J dropped 5 bases, with 2 bases sitting between them.

This clonotype was seen only a few times. The CDR3 loop is CASSSRAGGLYGYTF. CDR3 nucleotide sequence: TGTGCCAGCAGCTCGCGGGCCGGAGGCCTCTATGGCTACACCTTC. The chain has TRBV7-3 and TRBJ1-2, with D uncertain. V lost 4 bases and J lost 4, with 16 bases in between. Germline V lookup: CDR1 SGHTA, CDR2 FQGTGA. The CDR3 extends over 15 amino acids.

This clonotype was observed a handful of times. The chain joins TRBV6-6 to TRBJ1-2; D is unclear. Germline V lookup: CDR1 MNHNY, CDR2 SVGAGI (reference sequence). The CDR3 length is 13 residues. Trimming took 6 bases from V and 4 from J, leaving 12 bases between them. The CDR3 coding sequence is TGTGCCAGCAGCCCGGACGGAACCTATGGCTACACCTTC. Translation: CASSPDGTYGYTF.

In its sample, this clonotype was seen a few times. The CDR3 DNA is TGTGCCAGCAGGGCTGAAAATGGCGCAGATACGCAGTATTTT. Its translation: CASRAENGADTQYF. J is TRBJ2-3 and V is TRBV2; D is ambiguous. The CDR3 runs 14 residues. Germline V gene lookup returns CDR1 SNHLY and CDR2 FYNNEI. Trimming removed 6 bases from V and 4 bases from J, with 14 bases in between.

V and J are TRBV20-1 and TRBJ1-1, with TRBD1 matching 10 bases. Germline CDR1 is DFQATT and CDR2 is SNEGSKA (reference sequence). V lost 0 bases to trimming and J lost 5 bases; unmatched junction nucleotides: 9. This CDR3 region has 16 residues. The CDR3 reads CSARELGTGAVTEAFF. CDR3 DNA: TGCAGTGCTAGAGAGCTCGGGACAGGGGCTGTGACTGAAGCTTTCTTT.